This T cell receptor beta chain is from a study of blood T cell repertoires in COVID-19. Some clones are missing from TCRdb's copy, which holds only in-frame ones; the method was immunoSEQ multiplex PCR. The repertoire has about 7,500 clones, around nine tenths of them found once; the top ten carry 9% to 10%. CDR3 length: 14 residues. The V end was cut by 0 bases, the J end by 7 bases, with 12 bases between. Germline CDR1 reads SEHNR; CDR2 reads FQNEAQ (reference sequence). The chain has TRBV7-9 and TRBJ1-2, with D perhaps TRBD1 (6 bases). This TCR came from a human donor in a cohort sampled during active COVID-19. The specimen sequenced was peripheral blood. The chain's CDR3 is CASSLAPGAGGYTF. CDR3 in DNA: TGTGCCAGCAGCTTAGCGCCAGGGGCCGGTGGCTACACCTTC.